This TCR beta chain was observed in a study of blood T cell repertoires in COVID-19 (TCRdb year 2020). General notes on the study: Samples covering the acute and convalescent phases of COVID-19 were provided by collaborators in the United States, Italy and Spain. Where available, HLA class I and class II types were obtained from metadata supplied by the sample provider rather than from assay-based typing. The repertoires were released in a freely available public database meant as a resource for research on the immune response to SARS-CoV-2. The sample metadata nearly always contained a de-identified subject ID, COVID-19 status, age in years and sex. Samples were obtained from the ongoing ImmuneRACE study (first 160 participants) and from approximately 1,200 subjects provided by 6 global collaborators. Deeply sampled blood TCRbeta repertoires from subjects exposed to, actively infected with, or recovered from COVID-19 were included in the dataset. The prospective study material was composed of cDNA or gDNA derived from T cells, B-cell-depleted T cells, or PBMCs.

The CDR1 and CDR2 encoded by the germline V gene are SQVTM and ANQGSEA. CDR3 length: 17 amino acids, cysteine to phenylalanine. The only DNA kept is the CDR3, 51 bases in frame from the first base. From V the trimming removes 3 bases and from J it removes 7 bases, while the gene matches leave 18 bases of the junction unaccounted for. Concerning this clone itself: It has no known antigen specificity. Base qualities are not provided; no much larger clone lies one nucleotide away.

One collaborating source in Seattle enrolled patients during active infection and followed them longitudinally through the course of disease. The collaborating institutions used their own protocols to collect whole blood in K2EDTA tubes. For TCRbeta analysis, collaborator samples were shipped as frozen whole blood, as isolated PBMCs, or as DNA extracted from either sample type. What the authors observed across the whole study: How much clinical and demographic metadata was included differed by source and by participant, and the metadata was provided uncurated.

The immunoSEQ Assay, a bias-controlled multiplex PCR, was used to amplify TCRbeta CDR3 regions from genomic DNA. The paper's data handling went like this. Within the assay, amplification of reference gene primers was used to estimate how many nucleated cells each sample contained. Sequence reads were collapsed and filtered to measure the absolute abundance of every unique TCRbeta CDR3 rearrangement. Productive Simpson clonality was computed per sample as the square root of Simpson's diversity index over productive rearrangements. Sourced from immuneACCESS, this table was stored by TCRdb with only in-frame sequences that have V and J called. A share of the clones is absent; for the studies checked, an unresolved V gene accounts for under half, and the remainder has no known explanation. That table furnishes V, J and clone size, whereas the DNA furnished D and trimming. The table for this sample lists over 150,000 clones; roughly four fifths of them were counted only once. The biggest ten clones account for less than 10% of the sample.

The specimen was peripheral blood. This chain joins TRBV29-1 to TRBJ2-1, with 7 bases matching TRBD2. The TCR sequence derives from a woman aged 65 to 85 with COVID-19, enrolled during active disease. The CDR3 amino acid sequence is: CSVDKKGSGIIGNEQFF. The DNA reads as follows: TGCAGCGTTGATAAGAAGGGGAGCGGGATAATTGGGAATGAGCAGTTCTTC.